This T cell receptor (beta chain) was found in a study of blood T cell repertoires in COVID-19. Whole-study context: Some COVID-19 samples were acute and others convalescent; all came from the United States, Italy and Spain. T cells, B-cell-depleted T cells, or PBMCs supplied cDNA or gDNA.

V was pared by 3 bases and J by 6 bases, with 6 bases of the junction left unmatched. The CDR3 has 14 residues. Per germline, CDR1 KGHSH and CDR2 LQKENI. Original analysis: Estimation of nucleated cell counts relied on the amplification of reference gene primers. This table comes from immunoSEQ multiplex PCR, and its TCRdb copy is limited to in-frame clones, with some not included. V and J calls plus clone size are reproduced from that table; the DNA served to infer D and trimming. The sample contains fewer than 45,000 clones, 82% of which appear only once. This rearrangement joins TRBV18 to TRBJ2-7, with 9 positions matching TRBD1. This receptor was obtained from a human donor in a cohort sampled during active COVID-19. The sample consisted of peripheral blood. The chain's CDR3 is CASSPTGGEGEQYF. The DNA for the CDR3 is TGTGCCAGCTCACCGACAGGGGGGGAAGGCGAGCAGTACTTC.